This TCR beta chain derives from a study of blood T cell repertoires in COVID-19 (dated by TCRdb to 2019 to 2021). Context from the whole study: Collaborator samples came from the United States, Italy and Spain and covered acute and convalescent phases of COVID-19. Nearly every sample came with metadata listing a de-identified subject ID, COVID-19 status, age in years and sex. Samples were obtained from the ongoing ImmuneRACE study (first 160 participants) and from about 1,300 subjects provided by 6 global collaborators. The material from the prospective study consisted of cDNA or gDNA derived from T cells, B-cell-depleted T cells, or PBMCs. A freely available public database, intended as a resource for researchers studying the immune response to SARS-CoV-2, is where the repertoires were released. The dataset comprised deeply sampled blood TCRbeta repertoires from subjects exposed to, actively infected with, or recovered from COVID-19. Where available, HLA class I and class II types were taken from metadata supplied by the sample provider and were not determined by assay-based typing.

For this clone: This clone's antigen is unknown. No base quality information exists; no much larger clone differs at one position.

Trimmed from V: 0 bases; trimmed from J: 8 bases; junction bases lacking a gene match: 6. The CDR3 starts with the cysteine, ends with the phenylalanine, and has 14 residues. Just the 42-base CDR3 DNA is kept, in frame starting at base 1. From the germline V gene, CDR1 is SGHRS and CDR2 is YFSETQ. TCRbeta CDR3 regions were amplified from genomic DNA by means of the immunoSEQ Assay, a bias-controlled multiplex PCR. The paper's processing steps were these. The number of nucleated cells in each sample was estimated from the amplification of reference gene primers within the assay. To quantify the absolute abundance of each unique TCRbeta CDR3 rearrangement, sequence reads were collapsed and filtered. Productive Simpson clonality was computed per sample as the square root of Simpson's diversity index over productive rearrangements. This is the immuneACCESS table as TCRdb keeps it, with only in-frame sequences that have V and J called. A part of the clones is gone; compared with another copy, unresolved V genes explain less than half, and the rest is unexplained. The V and J calls and the clone size are those of that table, but D and trimming were determined from the DNA. Counted in this sample were 200,000 or so clones; approximately 80% of them appeared once. The top ten hold 10% of the sample.

One collaborating source in Seattle enrolled patients while the patients were actively infected and followed the patients over time throughout the course of disease. Each collaborating institution followed its own protocols to collect whole blood in K2EDTA tubes. For TCRbeta analysis, collaborators shipped samples as frozen whole blood, isolated PBMCs, or DNA extracted from either of those sample types. Study-wide conclusions, independent of this receptor: The quantity of clinical and demographic metadata differed by source and by participant and was supplied without curation.

The rearranged chain carries TRBV5-1 and TRBJ1-1, with 8 bases in between that match TRBD1. Sequences were obtained from peripheral blood. The sequence derives from a woman aged 80 or over with COVID-19, enrolled during active disease. The DNA sequence is as follows: TGCGCCAGCAGCTTGGATACCAGGGGGCTGGAAGCTTTCTTT. This is translated as CASSLDTRGLEAFF.